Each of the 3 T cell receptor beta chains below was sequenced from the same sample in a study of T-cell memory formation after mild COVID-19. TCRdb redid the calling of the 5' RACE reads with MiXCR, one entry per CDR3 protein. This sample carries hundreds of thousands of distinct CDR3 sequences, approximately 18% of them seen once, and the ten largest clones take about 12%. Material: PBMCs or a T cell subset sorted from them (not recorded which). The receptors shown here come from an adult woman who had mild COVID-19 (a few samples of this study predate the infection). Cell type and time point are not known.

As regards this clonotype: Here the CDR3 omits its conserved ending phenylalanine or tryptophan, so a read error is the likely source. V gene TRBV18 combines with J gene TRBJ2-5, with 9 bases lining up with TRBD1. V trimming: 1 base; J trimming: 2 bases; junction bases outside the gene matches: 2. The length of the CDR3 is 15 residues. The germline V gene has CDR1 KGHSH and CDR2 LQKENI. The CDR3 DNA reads TGTGCCAGCTCACCACGGGACAGGGTTCAAGAGACCCAGTACTTA. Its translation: CASSPRDRVQETQYL.

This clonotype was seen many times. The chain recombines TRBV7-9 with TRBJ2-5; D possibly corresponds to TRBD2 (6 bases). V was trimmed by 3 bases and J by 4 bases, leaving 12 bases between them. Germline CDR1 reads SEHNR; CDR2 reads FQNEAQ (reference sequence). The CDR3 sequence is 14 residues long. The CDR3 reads CASSFPGGGETQYF. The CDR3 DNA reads TGTGCCAGCAGCTTCCCTGGGGGAGGAGAGACCCAGTACTTC.

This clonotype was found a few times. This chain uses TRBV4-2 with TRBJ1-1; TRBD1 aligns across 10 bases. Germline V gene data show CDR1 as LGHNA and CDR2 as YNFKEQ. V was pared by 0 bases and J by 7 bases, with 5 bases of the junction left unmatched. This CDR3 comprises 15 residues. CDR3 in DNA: TGTGCCAGCAGCCAAGAAGTGGGACAGGGGTTTGAAGCTTTCTTT. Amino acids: CASSQEVGQGFEAFF.